This record covers a single T cell receptor beta chain. This clone's antigen is unknown. No base qualities exist here, and no much larger clone lies one base off it. The sample comes from a study of blood T cell repertoires in COVID-19 (dated by TCRdb to the early 2020s). Notes on the research overall: Samples from collaborators originated in the United States, Italy and Spain and spanned both the acute and convalescent phases of COVID-19. HLA class I and class II types, where available, came from metadata supplied by the sample provider rather than from assay-based typing. Subjects who had been exposed to COVID-19, were actively infected with it, or had recovered from it provided the deeply sampled blood TCRbeta repertoires that made up the dataset. The repertoires were released in a freely available public database intended as a resource for research on the immune response to SARS-CoV-2. The prospective study material was composed of cDNA or gDNA derived from T cells, B-cell-depleted T cells, or PBMCs. A de-identified subject ID, COVID-19 status, age in years and sex were almost always included in the sample metadata. The samples were drawn from two sources: the first 160 participants of the ongoing ImmuneRACE study, and about 1,300 subjects contributed by 6 global collaborators.

Paper-wide results and their limitations: Clinical and demographic metadata were provided uncurated, with the amount varying by source and participant.

Spanning cysteine to phenylalanine, the CDR3 consists of 15 amino acids. Only the CDR3 region is kept as DNA, spanning 45 bases read in frame from base 1. From the germline V gene (reference sequence), CDR1 is LGHDT and CDR2 is YNNKEL. V is pared back by 6 bases and J by 0 bases, with 14 bases lying between the germline termini. TCRbeta CDR3 regions were amplified from genomic DNA by means of the immunoSEQ Assay, a bias-controlled multiplex PCR. Processing in the source paper ran as follows. Nucleated cell counts per sample were estimated from amplification of reference gene primers within the assay. To quantify the absolute abundance of each unique TCRbeta CDR3 rearrangement, sequence reads were collapsed and filtered. For each sample, productive Simpson clonality was calculated as the square root of Simpson's diversity index across productive rearrangements. Drawn from immuneACCESS, this table holds only the in-frame rearrangements with V and J called that TCRdb kept. Clones are partly lost; checked studies trace under half to an unresolved V gene and leave the rest unexplained. V and J calls and clone size are as listed in that table; D and trimming were resolved from the DNA. In all, the sample holds fewer than 350,000 clones, and about 87% of those were seen once. The ten largest clones add up to around 8% of the sample.

A second Seattle source provided samples from volunteer blood donors who had recovered from COVID-19. Whole blood was collected in K2EDTA tubes by collaborating institutions according to the institutions' own protocols. For TCRbeta analysis, collaborator samples were shipped as frozen whole blood, as isolated PBMCs, or as DNA extracted from either sample type. The sequencing sample was made of peripheral blood. In this chain, TRBV3-1 (or the pseudogene TRBV3-2) is recombined with TRBJ1-1; the D gene assignment is ambiguous. The receptor was derived from a woman aged 45-59 years who had recovered from COVID-19. CDR3 loop: CASRDDVAMNTEAFF. The sequenced DNA is TGTGCCAGCAGGGATGACGTAGCCATGAACACTGAAGCTTTCTTT.